A single sample gave rise to the 19 T cell receptor beta chains below, sequenced in a study of post-analysis software for immune sequencing data. Study-wide results and limits: Relative to controls, patients had about five TRBV segments at higher frequency, with TRBV5-6, TRBV5-1 and TRBV20-1 among these.

Carried by the TCR beta cDNA libraries were unique molecular identifiers. TCRdb fed the PCR reads into MiXCR, producing one record per CDR3 protein. The sample holds about 260,000 distinct CDR3 sequences; 35% to 40% are singletons and the top ten take around 4.8%. These TCRs are of unknown antigen specificity. The specimen was blood. These receptors all come from a girl aged 5-17 years with multiple sclerosis.

The chain is built from TRBV27 and TRBJ1-1, with D possibly TRBD1 on 6 matching bases. The CDR3 has 14 residues. Germline V gene data show CDR1 as MNHEY and CDR2 as SMNVEV (reference sequence). V lost 6 bases and J lost 1, with 12 bases in between. The chain's CDR3 is CASSFRGGNTEAFF. As DNA, the CDR3 is TGTGCCAGCAGCTTCAGGGGAGGGAACACTGAAGCTTTCTTT.

This clonotype was seen many times. The chain recombines TRBV20-1 with TRBJ1-6; a weak D match, TRBD1 (5 bases). Germline-derived CDR1 and CDR2 are DFQATT and SNEGSKA (reference sequence). This CDR3 is built from 17 residues. Deletions cut 6 bases from V and 10 bases from J, with 28 bases between. The CDR3 reads CSAARGDPESFQSPLHF. The CDR3 DNA reads as TGCAGTGCCGCCCGGGGCGACCCCGAGAGCTTTCAGTCACCCCTCCACTTT.

Comments on this clonotype: A much larger clone is a single base away; this may be a read error. The chain joins TRBV7-6 to TRBJ2-5; TRBD2 matches 8 bases. Per germline, CDR1 SGHVS and CDR2 FNYEAQ. V dropped 7 bases and J dropped 5; count of bases not matched to a gene: 12. The CDR3 extends over 15 amino acids. The CDR3 DNA reads TGTGCCAGCAACCCCAGTGCGGGAGGAGTTGAGACCCAGTACTTC. It specifies CASNPSAGGVETQYF.

In this sample, this clonotype turned up many times. V is TRBV5-5 and J is TRBJ2-1; 11 bases are a match to TRBD2. V shed 2 bases and J 4 bases; nucleotides not matched to a gene: 11. This CDR3 has 18 amino acids. Germline V lookup: CDR1 SGHKS, CDR2 YYEKEE (reference sequence). The CDR3 sequence: CASSFRRLAGGTYNEQFF. CDR3 in DNA: TGTGCCAGCAGCTTCCGTCGGCTAGCGGGGGGTACTTACAATGAGCAGTTCTTC. Combining the CDR3 with reference TRBV5-5 and TRBJ2-1 gives the whole variable domain DAGVTQSPTHLIKTRGQQVTLRCSPISGHKSVSWYQQVLGQGPQFIFQYYEKEERGRGNFPDRFSARQFPNYSSELNVNALLLGDSALYLCASSFRRLAGGTYNEQFFGPGTRLTVL.

This clonotype was seen only a few times. This clone may be a read error of a much larger clone one base away. This chain connects TRBV6-1 to TRBJ2-7; 7 bases match TRBD2. Looked up from germline, CDR1 is MNHNS and CDR2 is SASEGT. The CDR3 consists of 14 residues. The CDR3 nucleotides read TGTACCAGCCGTGATTTAGGGGAGGGCTACGAGCAGTACTTC. Protein: CTSRDLGEGYEQYF.

Notes on this clonotype: A much larger clone lies one base from this, so it may be a read error. The V gene is TRBV7-9, the J gene TRBJ1-2; D remains ambiguous. CDR3 length: 14 amino acids. CDR1 is SEHNR, CDR2 FQNEAQ, per germline (reference sequence). CDR3 residues: CASTRREDNYGNTF. In DNA, the CDR3 is TGTGCCAGCACCAGGAGAGAAGATAACTATGGCAACACCTTC.

To note about this clonotype: Since a much larger clone is just one base distant, this may be a read error. The rearrangement links TRBV20-1 to TRBJ1-5; possibly TRBD1 for D (6 bases). The germline V gene has CDR1 DFQATT and CDR2 SNEGSKA (reference sequence). The CDR3 consists of 16 residues. The CDR3 is CSARAPGQTSKQPQHF. The CDR3 bases are TGCAGTGCTAGAGCACCTGGACAGACTAGCAAGCAGCCCCAGCATTTT.

J is TRBJ2-7 and V is TRBV2; D could derive from TRBD1 or TRBD2 (5 bases each). This CDR3 comprises 13 residues. The germline gives CDR1 SNHLY, CDR2 FYNNEI. Between the trimmed V and J ends, which lost 6 bases and 7 bases, there was a span of 16 bases. The CDR3 sequence is CASSPRGDAEQYF. The CDR3 DNA sequence: TGTGCCAGCAGCCCCAGAGGGGACGCAGAGCAGTACTTC. The full variable domain, with the rest looked up from reference TRBV2 and TRBJ2-7, is EPEVTQTPSHQVTQMGQEVILRCVPISNHLYFYWYRQILGQKVEFLVSFYNNEISEKSEIFDDQFSVERPDGSNFTLKIRSTKLEDSAMYFCASSPRGDAEQYFGPGTRLTVT.

This clonotype was seen many times. The rearrangement uses TRBV7-9 and TRBJ1-1; D might be TRBD1 (6 bases). CDR1 and CDR2 (germline): SEHNR, FQNEAQ (reference sequence). The V and J ends lost 0 bases and 4 bases respectively, with 18 bases between them. This CDR3 region has 17 residues. The CDR3 nucleotides read TGTGCCAGCAGCTTAGCGGTATCGGCAGGGGTGGTCACTGAAGCTTTCTTT. Translation: CASSLAVSAGVVTEAFF.

To note about this clonotype: This could be a read error, since a much larger clone is one nucleotide away. The chain has TRBV28 and TRBJ2-5; D is tentatively TRBD1 or TRBD2 (5 bases each). Near its end, the DNA agrees better with TRBJ2-4, so the J call may be wrong. Germline loops: CDR1 MDHEN, CDR2 SYDVKM. This CDR3 is built from 14 residues. The CDR3 here is CAGSLGQGENIQYF. The DNA of the CDR3 is TGTGCCGGCAGTTTAGGTCAGGGAGAAAACATTCAGTACTTC.

The rearrangement links TRBV4-3 to TRBJ1-1; D not resolved. V shed 0 bases and J shed 1 base, with 12 bases lying between them. The CDR3 spans 16 residues. Germline V CDR1 and CDR2: LGHNA, YSLEER. CDR3 nucleotide sequence: TGCGCCAGCAGCCAAGACGCCGGCCAGACGAACACTGAAGCTTTCTTT. Translated, it gives CASSQDAGQTNTEAFF.

To note about this clonotype: A much bigger clone sits one base away, suggesting this may be a read error. The chain links TRBV7-9 to TRBJ2-1; 8 nucleotides agree with TRBD2. The germline V gene encodes CDR1 SEHNR and CDR2 FQNEAQ (reference sequence). The CDR3 is 14 amino acids. CDR3 nucleotide sequence: TGTGTCAGCAGCTTAGGGACTAGGGGCAATGAGCAGTTCTTC. Protein sequence: CVSSLGTRGNEQFF.

This clonotype appeared once. This chain links TRBV6-1 with TRBJ2-1, with 7 bases fitting TRBD2. The V and J ends lost 5 bases and 7 bases, in that order; junction bases with no gene match: 17. Germline-derived CDR1 and CDR2 are MNHNS and SASEGT. There are 17 residues in the CDR3. This CDR3 is CASSPPFGLEAGNEQFF. Written as DNA, the CDR3 is TGTGCCAGCAGTCCACCTTTCGGACTAGAGGCGGGGAATGAGCAGTTCTTC.

At least ten counts were recorded for this clonotype. The chain links TRBV9 to TRBJ1-2; maybe TRBD1 (6 bases). CDR3 length: 15 residues. V was cut by 0 bases and J by 0 bases, with 9 bases left in between. CDR1 and CDR2 (germline): SGDLS, YYNGEE. The CDR3: CASSVVWTANYGYTF. For the CDR3, the DNA is TGTGCCAGCAGCGTAGTATGGACAGCTAACTATGGCTACACCTTC.

As for this clonotype: Possible read error: a much larger clone is one base away. The genes are TRBV7-2 and TRBJ2-1, with TRBD2 identical over 7 bases. Germline V gene lookup returns CDR1 SGHTA and CDR2 FQGNSA. The CDR3 consists of 17 residues. With 5 bases clipped from V and 0 bases from J, the junction kept 10 bases outside the gene matches. This CDR3 reads CASSEYGRKGSYNEQFF. Written as DNA, the CDR3 is TGTGCCAGCAGCGAATACGGGAGGAAGGGCTCCTACAATGAGCAGTTCTTC.

This clonotype showed up many times. The chain combines TRBV4-1 with TRBJ2-1; 8 bases map to TRBD2. Germline CDR1 and CDR2: MGHRA and YSYEKL. V lost 1 base to trimming and J lost 3 bases; unmatched junction nucleotides: 8. This CDR3 spans 17 amino acids. CDR3 sequence: CASSQGGLAGLYNEQFF. The CDR3 DNA reads as TGCGCCAGCAGCCAAGGGGGCCTAGCGGGCCTCTACAATGAGCAGTTCTTC.

In regard to this clonotype: A much larger clone lies a single base off, so this may be a read error. The rearrangement links TRBV12-3 or TRBV12-4 to TRBJ2-3, with 7 bases lining up with TRBD2. The CDR3 is made up of 13 amino acids. The V and J ends lost 6 bases and 6 bases, in that order; junction bases with no gene match: 6. CDR3 in DNA: TGTGCCAGCAGACGAGCGGGGACTGATACGCAGTATTTT. Protein product: CASRRAGTDTQYF.

The chain is built from TRBV12-3 or TRBV12-4 and TRBJ1-1; D gene unclear. The CDR3 has 13 residues. Trimming shortened V by 1 base and J by 7 bases, and 10 bases separated the two germline ends. The CDR3 bases are TGTGCCAGCAGTTTAGGGGGTACAGTTGAAGCTTTCTTT. It yields the protein CASSLGGTVEAFF.

Written as DNA, the CDR3 is TGTGCCAGCAGTGGAGGGGGCAGGCGCACAGATACGCAGTATTTT. This encodes CASSGGGRRTDTQYF. The V gene is TRBV12-3 or TRBV12-4, the J gene TRBJ2-3; D might be TRBD1 (7 bases). The CDR3 is 15 residues long. Trimming removed 5 bases from V and 1 base from J, with 13 bases in between.